This TCR beta chain was obtained from a study of cytomegalovirus exposure and HLA in healthy donors. V trimming: 3 bases; J trimming: 7 bases; junction bases outside the gene matches: 6. This CDR3 has 16 residues. Germline CDR1 is SGHAT and CDR2 is FQNNGV. PCR used 60 Vbeta primers and 13 Jbeta primers. Assay: immunoSEQ multiplex PCR; the TCRdb copy retains only in-frame clones and omits some. The sample has under 85,000 clones, 65% to 80% seen once. Sequencing used PBMCs. The sequence was obtained from a man in his forties or fifties in good health and CMV-seropositive. The V call is TRBV11-2, the J call TRBJ2-1, with TRBD2 matching 13 bases. The CDR3 nucleotides are TGTGCCAGCAGCTTCTGGACTAGCGGGAGTGCGAATGAGCAGTTCTTC. The encoded protein is CASSFWTSGSANEQFF.